This T cell receptor (beta chain) comes out of a study of cytomegalovirus exposure and HLA in healthy donors. Study outcomes and limitations: Rarity marked most TCR sequences, yet some public TCRs occurred in many donors. Equally common other TCR beta chains were less clonally expanded than HLA-associated ones, a later analysis found.

Concerning this clone itself: Its antigen is undetermined.

Primers for the PCR totalled 60 Vbeta and 13 Jbeta. In the original analysis: In a later analysis, of some 80 million unique beta chains, roughly 10 million appeared in at least two donors. Clones were read by immunoSEQ multiplex PCR, and TCRdb kept only the in-frame ones, dropping some. V, J and clone size are those of that table, while D and trimming were read from the DNA. Of approximately 160,000 clones listed, roughly 80% are singletons. Trimming cost V 7 bases and J 5 bases; bases outside gene matches: 9. The CDR3 consists of 15 residues. Germline V gives CDR1 LNHDA, CDR2 SQIVND (reference sequence).

V is TRBV19 and J is TRBJ1-2; TRBD1 aligns across 11 bases. The origin of this receptor is a man aged 18-30 years in good health and CMV-seronegative. The sample was PBMCs. CDR3 residues: CASTTGTGGIYGYTF. In nucleotides, the CDR3 is TGTGCCAGTACTACCGGGACAGGGGGAATTTATGGCTACACCTTC.